One T cell receptor beta chain is described in this entry. This sample was included in a study of T cell responses to AZD1222 COVID-19 vaccine. The CDR3 loop spans 12 amino acids. The germline V gene has CDR1 LNHNV and CDR2 YYDKDF (reference sequence). Deletions cut 5 bases from V and 6 bases from J, with 5 bases between. Profiled with immunoSEQ multiplex PCR; TCRdb holds only in-frame clones, not every one. The data hold some 200,000 clones, with roughly 91% observed a single time. V gene TRBV15 combines with J gene TRBJ1-6; no clear D. The sequence was obtained from an adult in good health. The sequencing here drew on peripheral blood, taken on day 0 of MenACWY control vaccination. The CDR3 bases are TGTGCCACCAGCGACGGTAATTCACCCCTCCACTTT. Residues: CATSDGNSPLHF.